The next 11 T cell receptor beta chains were all read from a single sample in a study of cytomegalovirus exposure and HLA in healthy donors. The PCR made use of 60 Vbeta and 13 Jbeta primers. Assay used: immunoSEQ multiplex PCR; TCRdb lists only in-frame clones, some missing. The data hold about 160,000 clones, with 70% to 85% observed a single time. Source material: PBMCs. Receptor source: a man under 40 in good health and CMV-seropositive.

The J gene is TRBJ2-5, the V gene TRBV11-1; the match to TRBD1 covers 9 bases. V was pared by 4 bases and J by 1 base, with 7 bases of the junction left unmatched. Germline V gene lookup returns CDR1 SGHAT and CDR2 FQDESV (reference sequence). The CDR3 totals 16 residues. As DNA, the CDR3 is TGTGCCAGCAGCTCTGGCCGGGACAGGGTCCAAGAGACCCAGTACTTC. Protein product: CASSSGRDRVQETQYF.

V usage is TRBV6-5 and J usage is TRBJ2-1, with TRBD1 matching over 10 bases. The CDR3 consists of 15 residues. Losses at the gene ends were 4 bases for V and 5 bases for J; bases not matched to a gene: 5. CDR1 and CDR2 (germline): MNHEY, SVGAGI. The chain's CDR3 is CASSSGTGEHNEQFF. The CDR3 DNA reads as TGTGCCAGCAGTTCCGGGACAGGGGAGCACAATGAGCAGTTCTTC.

The chain couples TRBV5-6 to TRBJ2-7, with TRBD1 as a possible D gene (5 bases). V dropped 3 bases and J dropped 4 bases, with 11 bases sitting between them. The germline V gene encodes CDR1 SGHDT and CDR2 YYEEEE. This CDR3 spans 13 amino acids. For the CDR3, the DNA is TGTGCCAGCAGCTGGGCTCAGGGTTACGAGCAGTACTTC. This encodes CASSWAQGYEQYF.

The chain has TRBV4-1 and TRBJ1-1; 7 nucleotides align to TRBD1. After removal of 1 base from V and 7 bases from J, the junction contained 12 bases not matched to a gene. The CDR3 consists of 16 residues. The germline CDR1 and CDR2 sequences are MGHRA and YSYEKL. CDR3 in amino acids: CASSQAVVSGGIEAFF. The CDR3 DNA sequence: TGCGCCAGCAGCCAAGCAGTTGTTTCAGGGGGTATTGAAGCTTTCTTT.

This clone was recorded a few times. The chain is built from TRBV2 and TRBJ2-2; D may be TRBD1 (5 bases). Germline loops: CDR1 SNHLY, CDR2 FYNNEI. The V gene lost 7 bases and the J gene lost 5 bases, with 11 bases spanning the gap. The CDR3 runs to 13 residues. The CDR3 is CASILGVTGELFF. The CDR3, as DNA: TGTGCCAGCATTCTAGGGGTGACCGGGGAGCTGTTTTTT.

V usage is TRBV18 and J usage is TRBJ1-5, with D possibly TRBD1 on 6 matching bases. CDR1 and CDR2 from the germline V gene are KGHSH and LQKENI. This CDR3 is built from 13 residues. Trimming took off 9 bases at V and 3 bases at J, with 12 bases between the two ends. CDR3 nucleotide sequence: TGTGCCAGTTTACAGGGACACAATCAGCCCCAGCATTTT. Residues: CASLQGHNQPQHF.

The genes are TRBV7-9 and TRBJ1-4, with TRBD1 identical over 10 bases. V was pared by 3 bases and J by 8 bases, with 3 bases of the junction left unmatched. Germline CDR1 SEHNR, CDR2 FQNEAQ (reference sequence). The CDR3 extends over 14 amino acids. DNA of the CDR3: TGTGCCAGCAGCTTGGGGACAGGGGAGGAAAAACTGTTTTTT. It encodes CASSLGTGEEKLFF.

The V gene is TRBV5-1, the J gene TRBJ1-6, with D possibly TRBD1 on 6 matching bases. Per germline, CDR1 SGHRS and CDR2 YFSETQ. There are 13 residues in the CDR3. V lost 3 bases to trimming and J lost 9 bases, with 10 bases between them. CDR3 region: CASSSTQGSPLHF. The CDR3 nucleotides are TGCGCCAGCAGCTCCACACAGGGTTCACCCCTCCACTTT.

The chain joins TRBV5-1 to TRBJ2-7, with 9 bases fitting TRBD1. The junction had 5 bases not matched to a gene; V was cut back by 4 bases and J by 3 bases. Germline V gene lookup returns CDR1 SGHRS and CDR2 YFSETQ. CDR3 size: 14 residues. CDR3 amino acids: CASSPGQGFYEQYF. DNA for the CDR3: TGCGCCAGCAGCCCGGGACAGGGTTTCTACGAGCAGTACTTC.

This clone was recorded only once. The chain uses TRBV27 and TRBJ2-1; unclear D gene. The V and J ends lost 9 bases and 13 bases respectively, with 13 bases between them. The CDR3 covers 10 residues. Germline CDR1 MNHEY, CDR2 SMNVEV (reference sequence). CDR3 sequence: CASSKFPQFF. The CDR3 DNA follows: TGTGCCAGTTCTAAGTTCCCCCAGTTCTTC.

The CDR3 loop reads CASSPGSTDTQYF. The DNA of the CDR3 is TGTGCCAGCTCCCCGGGAAGCACAGATACGCAGTATTTT. The chain is built from TRBV7-2 and TRBJ2-3; tentatively, D is TRBD2 (5 bases). V was trimmed by 8 bases and J by 0 bases, leaving 9 bases between them. CDR1 is SGHTA, CDR2 FQGNSA, per germline. The CDR3 spans 13 residues.